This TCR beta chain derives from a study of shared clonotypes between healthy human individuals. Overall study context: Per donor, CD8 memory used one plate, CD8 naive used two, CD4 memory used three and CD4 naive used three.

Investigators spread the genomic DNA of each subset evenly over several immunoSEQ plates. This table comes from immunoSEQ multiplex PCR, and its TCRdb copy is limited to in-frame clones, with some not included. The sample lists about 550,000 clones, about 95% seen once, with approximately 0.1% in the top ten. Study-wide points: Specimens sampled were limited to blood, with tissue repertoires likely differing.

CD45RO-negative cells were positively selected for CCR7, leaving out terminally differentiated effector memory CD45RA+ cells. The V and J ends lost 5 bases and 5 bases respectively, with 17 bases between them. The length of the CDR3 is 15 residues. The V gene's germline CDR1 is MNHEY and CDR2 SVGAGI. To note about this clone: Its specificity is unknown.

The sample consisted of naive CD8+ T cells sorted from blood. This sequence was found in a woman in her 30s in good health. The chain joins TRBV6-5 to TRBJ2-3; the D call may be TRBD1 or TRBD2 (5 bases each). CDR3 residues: CASSTPIEGRDTQYF. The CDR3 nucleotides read TGTGCCAGCAGTACCCCCATAGAGGGGAGAGATACGCAGTATTTT.